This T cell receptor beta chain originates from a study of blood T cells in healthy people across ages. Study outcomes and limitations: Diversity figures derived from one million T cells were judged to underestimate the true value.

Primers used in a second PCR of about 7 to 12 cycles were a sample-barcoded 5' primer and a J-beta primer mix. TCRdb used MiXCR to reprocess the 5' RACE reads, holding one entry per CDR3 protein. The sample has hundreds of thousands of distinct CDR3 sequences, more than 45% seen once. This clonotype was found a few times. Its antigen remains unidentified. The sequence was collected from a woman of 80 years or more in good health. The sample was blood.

The CDR3, as DNA: TGTGCCAGCAACCCCCCGGGGCTAGCGGGTTTTATTGGTTACGAGCAGTACTTC. Protein sequence: CASNPPGLAGFIGYEQYF. The chain links TRBV28 to TRBJ2-7, with 8 bases aligning to TRBD2. The germline V gene has CDR1 MDHEN and CDR2 SYDVKM. CDR3 length: 18 residues. The ends lost 7 bases at V and 4 bases at J; junction bases unmatched: 21.